This T cell receptor (beta chain) stems from a study of shared clonotypes between healthy human individuals (dated by TCRdb to the early 2020s). In terms of the full investigation: The cohort comprised two women and three men aged 18 to 49 years. Per donor, three plates each were used for CD4 naive and CD4 memory, two for CD8 naive, and one for CD8 memory. To estimate repertoire size and how much clonotype sharing occurs between individuals, the study deeply sequenced the blood TCR repertoires of about five healthy adults. Libraries were prepared and TCR repertoires were sequenced by different laboratories using diverse techniques, in order to increase sequencing depth and limit assay-specific biases. Each donor's leukapheresis produced roughly between roughly 0.85 and 9.5 billion PBMCs.

Points the paper makes about the study in general: Estimated clonotype richness was generally larger for naive than for memory subsets. Sampling was restricted to blood, and TCR repertoires in tissues likely differ from the TCR repertoires found in blood. Even with the large sequencing depth, rarefaction of the sorted-subset datasets indicated that sequencing was incomplete. Pairwise subsampling led to the expectation that sequencing depth would affect the degree of clonotype sharing among donors. Clonotypes shared by all four sorted-subset donors showed higher generation probabilities than non-shared clonotypes. Sharing across four donors was observed for about 5% of naive CD4, under 4% of naive CD8, 2% to 2.5% of memory CD4, and roughly 0.4% of memory CD8 clonotypes. The genetic and exposure-history diversity represented was limited by the small number of donors.

The donors were healthy, HIV-negative adults with no recently reported acute infections or vaccinations. All donors were Caucasian adults living in Nashville, Tennessee, USA. CD4+ T cells were enriched by magnetic negative selection; naive cells were then positively selected on CD45RA, and the negative fraction formed the memory subset. Blood was obtained by leukapheresis, after which PBMCs were separated by Ficoll-Histopaque density gradient centrifugation and cryopreserved in liquid nitrogen vapor phase. Purity and quantity of every magnetically sorted T cell population were checked by analytical flow cytometry. Each sorted fraction had its genomic DNA isolated and then quantified by UV absorbance on a Nanodrop 2000c. With respect to this clone: Its recognized antigen is unknown. The record has no base qualities; no much larger clone is one base away.

Using the deep immunoSEQ assay, multiplex PCR amplified TCR CDR3 regions from genomic DNA. Extracted genomic DNA from each cell subset was distributed evenly across all wells of several immunoSEQ 96-well plates, and each plate was treated as a replicate. For sorted subsets, each replicate PCR was loaded with about 200 ng genomic DNA, equivalent to some 31,000 T cell genomes. Purified libraries were quantified with a Qubit 3.0 fluorometer, sized on a Bioanalyzer 2100, and re-quantified with the KAPA Library Quantification kit. Each immunoSEQ 96-well plate was sequenced on its own single-read 150-cycle Illumina NextSeq 550 flow cell. On the study's bioinformatics: Because the immunoSEQ output held only junctional sequences and lacked quality scores, the filtering could not match the filtering applied to full-length reads. Sequences were annotated with PyIR, a Python wrapper for IgBLAST v1.9, and V/J genes and CDR3 were assigned using IMGT germline references. Reads were filtered out if the reads had weak V/J assignments (E-value above 1e-6), no CDR3, stop codons, out-of-frame junctions, or ambiguous translated residues. V3J clonotypes were defined by identical inferred V gene, J gene, and CDR3 amino acid sequence. Percentage overlap between repertoires was computed as shared unique clonotypes divided by the size of the smaller repertoire. RTK rarefaction, the Chao1 estimator, and Recon v2.1 estimates of unobserved clonotypes were used to assess repertoire richness. For all TCRbeta clonotypes obtained by the gDNA method from a few donors, generation probabilities were computed with OLGA. As stored in TCRdb, this immuneACCESS dataset retains in-frame rearrangements with V and J assigned. A fraction of the clones does not appear; measured against another copy, unresolved V genes explain less than half of the discrepancy, and the remainder lacks a known reason. D and trimming were read from the DNA, whereas the V and J calls and clone size are those reported in that table. The sample records 2.5 million or so clones, around nine tenths of which are singletons. The ten largest clones add up to around 0.15% of the sample.

The germline V gene specifies MDHEN as CDR1 and SYDVKM as CDR2. The V end loses 4 bases and the J end loses 4 bases, and a stretch of 13 bases separates them. Including cysteine and phenylalanine, the CDR3 has 14 amino acids. The DNA shown is the 42-base CDR3, in frame from base 1. The sample consisted of naive CD4+ T cells sorted from blood. The label giving this sample's cell subset or site can be read as: CD45RA+ positively selected. The receptor chain draws on TRBV28 and TRBJ1-2; the D gene is possibly TRBD1, with 5 bases matching. This sequence originates from a man aged 18 to 29 in good health. At the DNA level, the sequence is TGTGCCAGCAGTTCGCTCCCAGGGAGCTATGGCTACACCTTC. This codes for CASSSLPGSYGYTF.